This paragraph reports one T cell receptor (beta chain). Its antigen is still unknown. This record comes from a study of T cell repertoires in cytomegalovirus infection. Study background: Indications of both CMV infection and matching HLA type were provided by public TCR beta signatures.

The CDR3 covers 15 residues. V lost 5 bases, J lost 4 bases, and 7 bases stayed unmatched. CDR1 SGHTA and CDR2 FQGNSA come from the germline V gene. TCRdb processed the reads anew with MiXCR; each CDR3 protein has one entry. The profile shows about 240,000 distinct CDR3 sequences, around 6.2% of them singletons. Study results and limitations: Clonotype analysis showed dominance of the ex vivo response by HLA-C-restricted CMV-specific TCR beta clonotypes. Carriers of CMV plus the relevant HLA were identified by cumulative public TCR beta family frequency.

The chain is built from TRBV7-2 and TRBJ1-4; TRBD1 matches 7 bases. The sequence was obtained from a human donor in good health (CMV status not recorded). Some clones in this sample may be carry-over from other donors' samples. Sequencing used PBMCs. The CDR3: CASSPLTGVNEKLFF. DNA for the CDR3: TGTGCCAGCAGCCCTCTTACAGGGGTTAATGAAAAACTGTTTTTT.